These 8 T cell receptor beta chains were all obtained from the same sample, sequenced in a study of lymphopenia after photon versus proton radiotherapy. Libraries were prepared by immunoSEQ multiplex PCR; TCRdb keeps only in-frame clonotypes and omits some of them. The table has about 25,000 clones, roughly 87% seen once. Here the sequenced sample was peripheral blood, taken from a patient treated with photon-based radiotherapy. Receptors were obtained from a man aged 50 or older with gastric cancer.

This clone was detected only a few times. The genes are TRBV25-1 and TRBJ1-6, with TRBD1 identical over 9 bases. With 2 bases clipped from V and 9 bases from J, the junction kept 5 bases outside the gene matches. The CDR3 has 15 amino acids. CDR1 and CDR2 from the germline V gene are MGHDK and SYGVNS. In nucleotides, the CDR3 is TGTGCCAGCAGTGAAACGGACAGGGGTAGTTCACCCCTCCACTTT. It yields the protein CASSETDRGSSPLHF.

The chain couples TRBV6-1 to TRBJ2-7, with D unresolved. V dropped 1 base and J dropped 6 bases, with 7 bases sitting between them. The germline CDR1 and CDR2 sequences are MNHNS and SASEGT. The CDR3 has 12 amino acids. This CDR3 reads CASSEGAAEQYV. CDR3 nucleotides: TGTGCCAGCAGTGAAGGGGCAGCCGAGCAGTACGTC.

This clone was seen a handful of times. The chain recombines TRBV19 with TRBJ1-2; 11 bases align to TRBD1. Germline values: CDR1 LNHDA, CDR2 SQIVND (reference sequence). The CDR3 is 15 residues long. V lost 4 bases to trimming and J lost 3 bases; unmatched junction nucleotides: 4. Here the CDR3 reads CASSTRGQGDYGYTF. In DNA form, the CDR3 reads TGTGCCAGTAGTACACGGGGACAGGGGGACTATGGCTACACCTTC.

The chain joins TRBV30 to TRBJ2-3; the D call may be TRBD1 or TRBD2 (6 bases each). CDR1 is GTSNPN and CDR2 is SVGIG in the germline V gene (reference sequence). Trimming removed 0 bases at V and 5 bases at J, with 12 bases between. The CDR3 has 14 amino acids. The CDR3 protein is CAWSVRGAGDTQYF. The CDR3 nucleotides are TGTGCCTGGAGTGTTAGGGGGGCGGGAGATACGCAGTATTTT.

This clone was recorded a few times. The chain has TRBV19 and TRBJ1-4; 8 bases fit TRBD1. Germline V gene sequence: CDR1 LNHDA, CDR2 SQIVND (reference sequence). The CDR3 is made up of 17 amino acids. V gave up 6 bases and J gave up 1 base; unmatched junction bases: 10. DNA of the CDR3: TGTGCCAGTAGACCGTACGGACAGGGTGAAACTAATGAAAAACTGTTTTTT. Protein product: CASRPYGQGETNEKLFF.

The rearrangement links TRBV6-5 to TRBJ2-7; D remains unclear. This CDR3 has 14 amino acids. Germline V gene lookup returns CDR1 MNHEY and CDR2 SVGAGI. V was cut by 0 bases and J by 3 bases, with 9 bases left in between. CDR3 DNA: TGTGCCAGCAGTTACTCGTTTGGGGACTACGAGCAGTACTTC. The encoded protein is CASSYSFGDYEQYF.

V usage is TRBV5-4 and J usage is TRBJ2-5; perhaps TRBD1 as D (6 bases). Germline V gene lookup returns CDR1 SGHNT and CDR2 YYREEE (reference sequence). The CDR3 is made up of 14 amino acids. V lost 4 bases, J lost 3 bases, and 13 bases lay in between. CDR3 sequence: CASSPAQGKETQYF. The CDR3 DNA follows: TGTGCCAGCAGCCCCGCACAGGGTAAAGAGACCCAGTACTTC. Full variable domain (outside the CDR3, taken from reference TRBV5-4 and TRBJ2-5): ETGVTQSPTHLIKTRGQQVTLRCSSQSGHNTVSWYQQALGQGPQFIFQYYREEENGRGNFPPRFSGLQFPNYSSELNVNALELDDSALYLCASSPAQGKETQYFGPGTRLLVL.

CDR3 sequence (DNA): TGTGCCAGCAGCACAGGGAACGAGCAGTACTTC. Protein: CASSTGNEQYF. J is TRBJ2-7 and V is TRBV11-1, with D tentatively TRBD1 (6 bases). This CDR3 region has 11 residues. Germline V gives CDR1 SGHAT, CDR2 FQDESV (reference sequence). Trimming removed 5 bases at V and 5 bases at J, with 7 bases between.